This TCR beta chain is drawn from a study of T-cell memory formation after mild COVID-19 (dated by TCRdb to 2020 to 2022). About the investigation overall: TCR sequence clusters from the two donors were found to be largely donor specific. Two young, previously healthy adult volunteers, one female and one male, were included in the cohort. In a couple of donors, T-cell clones that expanded and contracted after mild COVID-19 were followed by sequencing TCRalpha and TCRbeta repertoires longitudinally. Summary of the overall study and its limitations: Some responding clones were found in pre-infection memory, which suggests that pre-existing cross-reactive memory T cells took part in the SARS-CoV-2 response. SARS-CoV-2 specificity was not confirmed for the second-wave clones peaking on day 37. The study included only a couple of mild cases, and larger cohorts that include severe cases with pre-infection samples were judged to be necessary. Contracting CD4+ clones were located mainly in the CM and EM memory subsets, whereas CD8+ clones were found to be enriched in EMRA. Clones that contracted from day 15 to 85 showed balanced CD4/CD8 phenotypes, whereas a second wave of clones that expanded from day 15 to 37 leaned towards CD4+.

Ficoll-Paque density gradient centrifugation was the method used to isolate PBMCs. The CDR3 has 16 amino acids, counting the end cysteine and phenylalanine. Just CDR3 DNA is preserved here, 48 bases in frame from base 1. V lost 5 bases and J lost 0 bases; the stretch between them is 16 bases long. The germline V gene (reference sequence) provides CDR1 SEHNR and CDR2 FQNEAQ. The sequencing machine was an Illumina NovaSeq 6000. Using 5'RACE with constant-segment primers, TCRalpha and TCRbeta cDNA libraries were constructed, with sample barcodes and unique molecular identifiers added in the process. Trizol reagent was used to extract RNA from every sample. The libraries were amplified in two PCR steps, and the second step added a second sample barcode and Illumina TruSeq adapters. Sequencing of the libraries was done on an Illumina NovaSeq, producing 2 x 150 bp paired-end reads. The source study handled its data this way. Reads were demultiplexed and collapsed into UMI-guided consensus sequences with migec v1.2.7. Using mixcr v2.1.11, UMI consensuses were aligned to TRA and TRB V and J templates and then assembled into clonotypes. Expanded or contracted clonotypes were those called significant by both edgeR and NoisET, with noise models trained on biological replicates. For edgeR calls, the cutoffs were a false discovery rate-adjusted p below 0.01 and a log2 fold-change threshold of 1. As an exploratory analysis of dynamics, PCA with hierarchical clustering was applied to max-normalized trajectories of the 1000 most abundant clonotypes. Separately sequenced CD4+ and CD8+ repertoires were used to assign a CD4 or CD8 phenotype to each responding clone. TCRdb reran the public reads through fastp at Q25 and MiXCR, keeping productive beta chains. One record per CDR3 amino acid sequence lists the most common genes and DNA. These V and J calls originate from TCRdb's pipeline instead of the authors' own analysis. This sample lists hundreds of thousands of distinct CDR3 sequences; about a sixth were detected once. More than 10% of the sample comes from the top ten.

Details on this clonotype: Its antigen remains undetermined. Base-call qualities are not available, and no considerably larger clone is one nucleotide away.

This receptor was taken from an adult woman who had mild COVID-19 (a few samples of this study predate the infection). The sample titles of this study are shuffled in the database, so cell type and time point are left out; the donor was told from shared clones. Sequencing input: PBMCs or a T cell subset sorted from them (not recorded which). This sequence uses TRBV7-9 and TRBJ2-5; TRBD1 might be the D gene, on 6 matching bases. The CDR3 region: CASSMTGLGYQETQYF. The nucleotides are TGTGCCAGCAGCATGACAGGTCTGGGGTACCAAGAGACCCAGTACTTC.